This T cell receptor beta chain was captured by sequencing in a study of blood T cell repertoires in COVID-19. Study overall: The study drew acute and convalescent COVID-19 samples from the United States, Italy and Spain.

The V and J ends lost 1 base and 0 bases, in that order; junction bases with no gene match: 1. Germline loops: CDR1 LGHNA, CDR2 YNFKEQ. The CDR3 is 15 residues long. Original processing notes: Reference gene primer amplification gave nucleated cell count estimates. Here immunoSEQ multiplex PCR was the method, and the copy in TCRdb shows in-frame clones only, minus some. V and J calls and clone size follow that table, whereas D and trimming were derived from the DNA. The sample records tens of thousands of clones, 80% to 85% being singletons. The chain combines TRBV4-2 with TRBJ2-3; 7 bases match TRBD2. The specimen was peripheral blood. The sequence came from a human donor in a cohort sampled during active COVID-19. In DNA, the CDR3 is TGTGCCAGCAGCCAAGCTAGCGGTAGCACAGATACGCAGTATTTT. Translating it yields CASSQASGSTDTQYF.